The 5 T cell receptor beta chains listed next were all sequenced from one sample in a study of OX40 agonist ivuxolimab in advanced cancers. TCRdb's table, derived via immunoSEQ multiplex PCR, lists solely in-frame clones and lacks some. The profile shows under 75,000 clones, about four fifths of them singletons. Sequencing was performed on CD4+ or CD8+ T cells sorted from blood, taken in a trial of the OX40 agonist ivuxolimab. The receptors stem from an adult with an advanced solid tumor such as melanoma, head and neck, liver or kidney cancer.

The chain recombines TRBV6-1 with TRBJ1-5; D gene unclear. Germline loops: CDR1 MNHNS, CDR2 SASEGT. The V gene lost 3 bases and the J gene lost 9 bases, with 6 bases spanning the gap. The CDR3 contains 11 residues. The CDR3 DNA reads TGTGCCAGCAGTGATGGACCGCCCCAGCATTTT. It specifies CASSDGPPQHF.

This chain joins TRBV9 and TRBJ2-5; D not certain. This CDR3 is 11 amino acids long. Germline V gene lookup returns CDR1 SGDLS and CDR2 YYNGEE. Between the trimmed V and J ends, which lost 4 bases and 5 bases, there was a span of 6 bases. The CDR3 DNA follows: TGTGCCAGCAGCTTCGGTGAGACCCAGTACTTC. This translates into CASSFGETQYF.

In the case of this clone: The sample holds other DNA sequences that translate to the same CDR3. This sequence joins TRBV5-1 and TRBJ2-5; D not resolved. Germline CDR1 is SGHRS and CDR2 is YFSETQ. The ends were cut back, 0 bases at V and 5 bases at J, with 8 bases in the middle. This CDR3 region has 13 residues. CDR3 sequence reads: CASSLESSETQYF. DNA for the CDR3: TGCGCCAGCAGCTTGGAATCTTCGGAGACCCAGTACTTC.

To note about this clone: This sample also contains other DNA sequences that code for the same CDR3. This sequence joins TRBV5-1 and TRBJ2-7; D not certain. Germline loops: CDR1 SGHRS, CDR2 YFSETQ. The CDR3 covers 11 residues. V lost 0 bases, J lost 6 bases, and 4 bases lay in between. The CDR3 DNA reads as TGCGCCAGCAGCTTGGGAGGCGAGCAGTACTTC. It encodes CASSLGGEQYF. Supplemented by reference TRBV5-1 and TRBJ2-7, the full variable domain reads KAGVTQTPRYLIKTRGQQVTLSCSPISGHRSVSWYQQTPGQGLQFLFEYFSETQRNKGNFPGRFSGRQFSNSRSEMNVSTLELGDSALYLCASSLGGEQYFGPGTRLTVT.

The V and J genes are TRBV27 and TRBJ2-2; no firm D call. Trimming took off 0 bases at V and 3 bases at J, with 5 bases between the two ends. The germline V gene has CDR1 MNHEY and CDR2 SMNVEV (reference sequence). The CDR3 totals 14 residues. The CDR3 reads CASSLSGYTGELFF. Written as DNA, the CDR3 is TGTGCCAGCAGTTTATCGGGGTACACCGGGGAGCTGTTTTTT.